The 30 T cell receptor beta chains below were found in one sample sequenced in a study of T cell clonality in common variable immunodeficiency. Some clones are missing from TCRdb's copy, which holds only in-frame ones; the method was immunoSEQ multiplex PCR. The sample contains about 30,000 clones, none of them singletons. Findings and limits, study-wide: Fewer deletions and N-nucleotide insertions were reportedly seen in common variable immunodeficiency TCR beta sequences.

No antigen has been assigned to these receptors. The sequencing input was peripheral blood mononuclear cells. The receptors were sampled from a human donor with common variable immunodeficiency.

A note on this clone: The read finishes 3 residues shy of the CDR3 end, and the germline J gene is used to complete it. V and J are TRBV18 and TRBJ1-5; D gene unclear. The germline CDR1 and CDR2 sequences are KGHSH and LQKENI. V lost 5 bases and J 0 bases, leaving 14 bases between the germline ends. This CDR3 comprises 16 residues. CDR3 DNA (partial): TGTGCCAGCTCATCGCGGTCGGTTAGTAGCAATCAGCCC. Translation: CASSSRSVSSNQP. The complete CDR3 sequence is CASSSRSVSSNQPQHF.

With regard to this clone: The read ends 3 residues shy of where the CDR3 ends; the end is completed using the germline J gene. The V and J genes are TRBV7-2 and TRBJ1-1; no definite D call. CDR3 size: 15 residues. CDR1 SGHTA and CDR2 FQGNSA come from the germline V gene. The V and J ends lost 0 bases and 7 bases respectively, with 15 bases between them. The part of the CDR3 DNA that was read is TGTGCCAGCAGCTTAGCGTTGGAGGGTAAAAATGAA. Protein product: CASSLALEGKNE. The CDR3 reads in full as CASSLALEGKNEAFF.

This clone was recorded at least ten times. With the read ending 3 residues before the CDR3 end, the germline J gene is used to fill in that end. J is TRBJ2-7 and V is TRBV30, with a possible D match to TRBD1 (6 bases). V lost 4 bases and J lost 1, with 11 bases in between. Germline CDR1 GTSNPN, CDR2 SVGIG (reference sequence). The CDR3 has 13 residues. CDR3 amino acids: CAWTGATSYEQYF. The covered CDR3 bases are TGTGCCTGGACAGGGGCCACTTCCTACGAG.

In the case of this clone: The read ends 3 residues early relative to the CDR3; the germline J gene fills the gap. The chain combines TRBV6-2 or TRBV6-3 with TRBJ1-4; weak D call: TRBD1 (5 bases). The V end was cut by 0 bases, the J end by 4 bases, with 9 bases between. The germline V gene encodes CDR1 MNHEY and CDR2 SVGEGT. The length of the CDR3 is 15 residues. The CDR3 protein is CASSYSWGVNEKLFF. Partial CDR3 DNA: TGTGCCAGCAGTTACTCATGGGGGGTTAATGAAAAA.

This clone was recorded at least ten times. The read comes to an end 3 residues before the CDR3 does, leaving the germline J gene to fill in the end. V gene TRBV20-1 combines with J gene TRBJ2-3; 11 bases are a match to TRBD2. The CDR3 is made up of 16 amino acids. Germline CDR1 reads DFQATT; CDR2 reads SNEGSKA (reference sequence). Trimming cost V 0 bases and J 6 bases; bases outside gene matches: 8. CDR3 in amino acids: CSARDYSGGAVDTQYF. Partial CDR3 DNA: TGCAGTGCTAGAGATTATAGCGGGGGGGCCGTGGATACG.

Many counts were recorded for this clone. The CDR3 is cut off 3 residues early in the read; its end comes from the germline J gene. The chain joins TRBV5-1 to TRBJ1-2; 9 nucleotides align to TRBD1. Germline V CDR1 and CDR2: SGHRS, YFSETQ. CDR3 size: 15 residues. CDR3 sequence: CASSLWEQGAAGYTF. CDR3 DNA, as far as it was read: TGCGCCAGCAGCTTGTGGGAACAGGGGGCTGCAGGC.

To note about this clone: The CDR3 is cut off 3 residues early in the read; its end comes from the germline J gene. The chain links TRBV7-2 to TRBJ2-3; TRBD2 matches 9 bases. This CDR3 contains 15 residues. With V trimmed by 5 bases and J by 2 bases, 5 bases remained unmatched. Germline V gene lookup returns CDR1 SGHTA and CDR2 FQGNSA. Incomplete CDR3 DNA: TGTGCCAGCAGCCGAGCGGGGGGAGCCACAGATACG. As protein: CASSRAGGATDT. From start to end, the CDR3 is CASSRAGGATDTQYF.

In its sample, this clone was seen a few times. Coverage ceases 3 residues before the CDR3 finishes, and the germline J gene fills in the end. The gene calls are TRBV30 and TRBJ1-1, with D perhaps matching TRBD1 (5 bases). There are 13 residues in the CDR3. Germline assignment: CDR1 GTSNPN and CDR2 SVGIG (reference sequence). The germline V and J ends were trimmed by 4 bases and 0 bases, with 9 bases remaining between them. The DNA read from the CDR3 is TGTGCCTGGAAATACAGGATGAACACTGAA. Translated: CAWKYRMNTE. Given in full, the CDR3 is CAWKYRMNTEAFF.

There are many counts of this clone. The read finishes 3 residues shy of the CDR3 end, and the germline J gene is used to complete it. V is TRBV5-1 and J is TRBJ1-3; TRBD1 is a possible D gene (5 bases). V dropped 2 bases and J dropped 2 bases, with 17 bases sitting between them. Germline V gives CDR1 SGHRS, CDR2 YFSETQ. The CDR3 is made up of 17 amino acids. CDR3 in amino acids: CASSLGVGRAAGNTIYF. The CDR3 bases that were read are TGCGCCAGCAGCTTAGGGGTCGGGAGGGCTGCTGGAAACACC.

Note on this clone: The read ends 3 residues early relative to the CDR3; the germline J gene fills the gap. V gene TRBV19 combines with J gene TRBJ1-2, with D perhaps TRBD1 (5 bases). Germline CDR1 is LNHDA and CDR2 is SQIVND (reference sequence). CDR3 length equals 13 residues. Trimming took 3 bases from V and 5 from J, leaving 10 bases between them. CDR3 DNA (partial): TGTGCCAGTAGTATTGACAGTCGGTATGGC. As protein: CASSIDSRYG. From start to end, the CDR3 is CASSIDSRYGYTF.

The DNA read from the CDR3 is TGTGCCAGCTCCCCGGACATCCACGAG. It codes for CASSPDIHE. The complete CDR3 reads CASSPDIHEQYF. The rearrangement uses TRBV18 and TRBJ2-7; possible D gene TRBD1, 5 bases. The read ends 3 residues early relative to the CDR3; the germline J gene fills the gap. Between the trimmed V and J ends, which lost 6 bases and 5 bases, there was a span of 11 bases. This CDR3 has 12 amino acids. The germline V gene has CDR1 KGHSH and CDR2 LQKENI.

Concerning this clone itself: The read is 3 residues too short to cover the CDR3 end, so that end is filled in from the germline J gene. The V and J genes are TRBV7-2 and TRBJ2-7; D not resolved. The germline V and J ends were trimmed by 1 base and 0 bases, with 10 bases remaining between them. The CDR3 sequence is 15 residues long. Germline-derived CDR1 and CDR2 are SGHTA and FQGNSA. CDR3 bases read: TGTGCCAGCAGCTTAGTTGCGATTGGCTCCTACGAG. As protein: CASSLVAIGSYE. The whole CDR3 sequence reads CASSLVAIGSYEQYF.

This clone was detected only a few times. The read stops 3 residues short of the end of the CDR3; the missing end is completed from the germline J gene. The chain recombines TRBV19 with TRBJ2-1, with D possibly matching TRBD1 (6 bases). The germline CDR1 and CDR2 sequences are LNHDA and SQIVND (reference sequence). V shed 8 bases and J shed 2 bases, with 13 bases lying between them. The CDR3 runs 14 residues. The sequenced part of the CDR3 DNA is TGTGCCAGTTCAGAGGCAGGGGCCTACAATGAG. The encoded protein is CASSEAGAYNE. The whole CDR3 region reads CASSEAGAYNEQFF. Full variable domain (outside the CDR3, taken from reference TRBV19 and TRBJ2-1): DGGITQSPKYLFRKEGQNVTLSCEQNLNHDAMYWYRQDPGQGLRLIYYSQIVNDFQKGDIAEGYSVSREKKESFPLTVTSAQKNPTAFYLCASSEAGAYNEQFFGPGTRLTVL.

This clone was detected ten times or more. The CDR3 is cut off 3 residues early in the read; its end comes from the germline J gene. V is TRBV30 and J is TRBJ1-4; TRBD1 matches at 7 bases. This CDR3 comprises 13 residues. Germline assignment: CDR1 GTSNPN and CDR2 SVGIG (reference sequence). Trimming cost V 7 bases and J 1 base; bases outside gene matches: 3. CDR3 DNA, as far as it was read: TGTGCCTCCCAGGGGGGAACTAATGAAAAA. Translated, it gives CASQGGTNEK. The whole CDR3 reads CASQGGTNEKLFF.

This clone was picked up a small number of times. The read is 3 residues too short to cover the CDR3 end, so that end is filled in from the germline J gene. This rearrangement joins TRBV6-1 to TRBJ1-1; TRBD1 is a possible D gene (5 bases). Germline CDR1 is MNHNS and CDR2 is SASEGT. The length of the CDR3 is 12 residues. Partial CDR3 DNA: TGTGCCAGCAGTGTAATAGGGGCCGAA. This codes for CASSVIGAE. The entire CDR3 sequence reads CASSVIGAEAFF.

Partial CDR3 DNA: TGTGCCTGGAGTAAACCGGGACAGGGCAATTCC. Translated: CAWSKPGQGNS. The whole CDR3 sequence is CAWSKPGQGNSLHF. The chain links TRBV30 to TRBJ1-6; 9 bases line up with TRBD1. The read falls 3 residues short of the CDR3 end, and the missing part is taken from the germline J gene. CDR3 length: 14 residues. The germline V gene has CDR1 GTSNPN and CDR2 SVGIG (reference sequence).

This clone was observed at least ten times. The germline gene is not matched at one end of the junction; a read error may be the cause. The read ends 3 residues shy of where the CDR3 ends; the end is completed using the germline J gene. V gene TRBV4-2 combines with J gene TRBJ2-1, with 10 nucleotides matching TRBD2. Germline CDR1 reads LGHNA; CDR2 reads YNFKEQ. The CDR3 is 17 residues long. Partial CDR3 DNA: TGCGCCAGCAGCCAAGAGGCTAGCGGGGGCCTCAGGAATGAG. It yields the protein CASSQEASGGLRNE. The CDR3 in full is CASSQEASGGLRNEQFF.

Ten or more counts support this clone. The missing CDR3 end, 3 residues past where the read stops, is filled in from the germline J gene. This chain uses TRBV18 with TRBJ2-1, with D unresolved. The germline V and J ends were trimmed by 4 bases and 7 bases, with 8 bases remaining between them. In germline, CDR1 is KGHSH, CDR2 LQKENI. The length of the CDR3 is 12 residues. CDR3 DNA, as far as it was read: TGTGCCAGCTCACAATCCAGGAATGAG. This sequence encodes CASSQSRNE. The full CDR3 protein reads CASSQSRNEQFF.

Only a few counts were recorded for this clone. This CDR3 is CASSRQSANEKLFF. CDR3 bases read: TGTGCCAGTAGTAGACAGTCGGCTAATGAAAAA. The chain combines TRBV19 with TRBJ1-4; D may be TRBD1 (5 bases). Read data end 3 residues before the CDR3 end; the end is taken from the germline J gene. Germline V CDR1 and CDR2: LNHDA, SQIVND (reference sequence). With 4 bases removed from V and 3 bases from J, the gap between germline ends came to 9 bases. The CDR3 contains 14 residues.

For this clone: The read finishes 3 residues shy of the CDR3 end, and the germline J gene is used to complete it. The gene calls are TRBV2 and TRBJ2-1; TRBD2 agrees at 9 bases. There are 16 residues in the CDR3. Germline CDR1 SNHLY, CDR2 FYNNEI. V was clipped by 6 bases and J by 6 bases; unmatched bases: 12. CDR3 in amino acids: CASRAEVAGVSNEQFF. CDR3 bases read: TGTGCCAGCAGAGCGGAAGTAGCGGGGGTTTCCAATGAG.

To note about this clone: The CDR3 end lies 3 residues beyond the end of the read and is filled in from the germline J gene. This rearrangement joins TRBV7-6 to TRBJ1-1; possible D gene TRBD1, 6 bases. The CDR3 consists of 14 residues. V lost 4 bases, J lost 0 bases, and 9 bases lay in between. CDR1 is SGHVS, CDR2 FNYEAQ, per germline. CDR3: CASSSSGVNTEAFF. CDR3 DNA, as far as it was read: TGTGCCAGCAGCTCTTCAGGGGTGAACACTGAA.

This clone was seen repeatedly, ten times or more. The DNA ends 3 residues before the CDR3 does, and the rest of the CDR3 is filled in from the germline J gene. The chain links TRBV7-2 to TRBJ1-5; D is undetermined. Germline values: CDR1 SGHTA, CDR2 FQGNSA. The CDR3 has 15 amino acids. The V gene lost 0 bases and the J gene lost 3 bases, with 9 bases spanning the gap. The covered CDR3 bases are TGTGCCAGCAGCTTAGCAGAGGGTCCCAATCAGCCC. Amino acids: CASSLAEGPNQP. The entire CDR3 reads CASSLAEGPNQPQHF.

About this clone itself: The read stops 3 residues short of the end of the CDR3; the missing end is completed from the germline J gene. This rearrangement joins TRBV6-2 or TRBV6-3 to TRBJ1-2; 7 bases align to TRBD1. This CDR3 has 16 residues. Trimming at V came to 2 bases and at J to 3 bases, leaving 9 bases not matched to a gene. CDR1 and CDR2 (germline): MNHEY, SVGEGT. Partial CDR3 DNA: TGTGCCAGCAGTTACCGCACAGGGGTCCCCTACTATGGC. Translating gives CASSYRTGVPYYG. The whole CDR3 reads CASSYRTGVPYYGYTF.

As for this clone: The read comes to an end 3 residues before the CDR3 does, leaving the germline J gene to fill in the end. V and J are TRBV7-2 and TRBJ1-6, with 8 bases fitting TRBD1. This CDR3 comprises 15 residues. CDR1 is SGHTA, CDR2 FQGNSA, per germline. Trimming took 2 bases from V and 7 from J; bases not matched to a gene: 4. The CDR3: CASSLSDRGNSPLHF. CDR3 DNA (partial): TGTGCCAGCAGCTTATCCGACAGGGGAAATTCACCC.

Of note for this clone: The read terminates 3 residues before the CDR3 end, so the remaining end is supplied by the germline J gene. The genes are TRBV5-1 and TRBJ2-7, with D perhaps matching TRBD2 (6 bases). The ends were cut back, 7 bases at V and 6 bases at J, with 20 bases in the middle. Per the germline V gene, CDR1 is SGHRS and CDR2 is YFSETQ. This CDR3 has 14 residues. The covered CDR3 bases are TGCGCCAGCGGCCACGGGGAGGCCTCCGGCGAG. It yields the protein CASGHGEASGE. The whole CDR3 sequence is CASGHGEASGEQYF.

This clone has just a few counts. The CDR3 goes on 3 residues after the read ends, and that part is filled in from the germline J gene. The gene calls are TRBV5-1 and TRBJ1-2, with TRBD1 identical over 7 bases. The CDR3 consists of 13 residues. Germline lookup yields CDR1 SGHRS and CDR2 YFSETQ. With 4 bases clipped from V and 2 bases from J, the junction kept 2 bases outside the gene matches. CDR3 bases read: TGCGCCAGCAGCCCGGGACAGAACTATGGC. Its translation: CASSPGQNYG. The full CDR3 protein reads CASSPGQNYGYTF.

This clone was counted only a few times. The missing CDR3 end, 3 residues past where the read stops, is filled in from the germline J gene. This chain uses TRBV6-2 or TRBV6-3 with TRBJ1-5, with 10 bases aligning to TRBD1. Germline CDR1 reads MNHEY; CDR2 reads SVGEGT. The CDR3 spans 16 residues. V shed 8 bases and J 3 bases; nucleotides not matched to a gene: 10. The CDR3 DNA, read in part, is TGTGCCAGCGCCTCGCCCGGGACAGGGGTCAATCAGCCC. Translating gives CASASPGTGVNQP. The full CDR3 protein is CASASPGTGVNQPQHF.

This clone was seen a few times. The CDR3 goes on 3 residues after the read ends, and that part is filled in from the germline J gene. The chain employs TRBV19 and TRBJ1-5; 8 nucleotides align to TRBD1. V gave up 7 bases and J gave up 3 bases; unmatched junction bases: 11. The CDR3 is made up of 16 amino acids. CDR1 is LNHDA and CDR2 is SQIVND in the germline V gene (reference sequence). The DNA read from the CDR3 is TGTGCCAGTACTTTTACAGGGGGACGGATCAATCAGCCC. It yields the protein CASTFTGGRINQP. The entire CDR3 is CASTFTGGRINQPQHF.

This clone was seen only a few times. From the germline J gene comes the end of the CDR3, since the read stops 3 residues before it. The genes are TRBV5-1 and TRBJ2-3, with TRBD2 matching over 14 bases. V was clipped by 4 bases and J by 0 bases; unmatched bases: 10. The length of the CDR3 is 19 residues. CDR1 is SGHRS and CDR2 is YFSETQ in the germline V gene. This chain's CDR3 is CASSAGLAGGFPSTDTQYF. The DNA read from the CDR3 is TGCGCCAGCAGCGCCGGACTAGCGGGGGGCTTCCCTAGCACAGATACG.

This clone was seen repeatedly, ten times or more. Sequencing ends 3 residues short of the CDR3 end; the germline J gene provides the rest. This chain connects TRBV9 to TRBJ2-3; 7 positions match TRBD1. The CDR3 covers 15 residues. With V trimmed by 0 bases and J by 4 bases, 5 bases remained unmatched. Germline V gene lookup returns CDR1 SGDLS and CDR2 YYNGEE. The CDR3 sequence: CASSVGQGRADTQYF. The part of the CDR3 DNA that was read is TGTGCCAGCAGCGTAGGACAGGGCAGGGCAGATACG.